The 2 T cell receptor beta chains presented below share a single source sample, sequenced in a study of long-term antiretroviral therapy in people with HIV (dated by TCRdb to 2022 to 2024). Sequencing of the TRB variable region was done with the immunoSEQ hsTCRB v3.0 assay at survey level resolution. Drawn from immuneACCESS, this table holds only the in-frame rearrangements with V and J called that TCRdb kept. Clones are partly lost; checked studies trace under half to an unresolved V gene and leave the rest unexplained. Within this sample are fewer than 30,000 clones, with about four fifths of them counted one time only. The ten largest clones add up to 5.6% of the sample. The specimen was unsorted PBMCs, collected 0.7 years before starting antiretroviral therapy. These receptors came from a man aged 25 to 40 with HIV.

The chain employs TRBV28 and TRBJ1-2, with 11 bases that match TRBD1. V was clipped by 6 bases and J by 0 bases; unmatched bases: 9. Germline V gene lookup returns CDR1 MDHEN and CDR2 SYDVKM. The CDR3 is 17 amino acids. The CDR3 protein is CASSLRTGGLSNYGYTF. The CDR3 coding sequence is TGTGCCAGCAGCCTTAGGACAGGGGGCCTATCTAACTATGGCTACACCTTC.

J is TRBJ2-1 and V is TRBV5-1, with a possible D match to TRBD1 (12 bases). The CDR3 has 21 amino acids. Germline V lookup: CDR1 SGHRS, CDR2 YFSETQ. Trimming left V 2 bases short and J 6 bases short, with 33 bases between. As DNA, the CDR3 is TGCGCCAGCAGCTTCTCACGGGACAGGGGGCGACTAGCGGGAACGTTCAATGAGCAGTTCTTC. This translates into CASSFSRDRGRLAGTFNEQFF.